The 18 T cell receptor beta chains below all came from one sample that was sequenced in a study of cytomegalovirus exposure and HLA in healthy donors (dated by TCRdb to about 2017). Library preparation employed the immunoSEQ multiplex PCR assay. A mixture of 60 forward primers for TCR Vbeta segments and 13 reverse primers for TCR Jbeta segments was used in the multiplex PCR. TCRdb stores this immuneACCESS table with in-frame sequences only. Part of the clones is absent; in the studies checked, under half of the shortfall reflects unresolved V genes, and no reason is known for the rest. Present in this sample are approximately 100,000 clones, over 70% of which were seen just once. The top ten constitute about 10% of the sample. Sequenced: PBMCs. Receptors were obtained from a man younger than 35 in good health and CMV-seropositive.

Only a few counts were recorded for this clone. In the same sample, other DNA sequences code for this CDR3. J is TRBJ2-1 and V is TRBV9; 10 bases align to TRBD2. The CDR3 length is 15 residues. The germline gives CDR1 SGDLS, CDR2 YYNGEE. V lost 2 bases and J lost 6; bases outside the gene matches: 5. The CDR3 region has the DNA TGTGCCAGCAGCGTTTGGGCTAGCGGGGGCAATGAGCAGTTCTTC. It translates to CASSVWASGGNEQFF. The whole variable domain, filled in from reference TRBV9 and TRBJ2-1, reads DSGVTQTPKHLITATGQRVTLRCSPRSGDLSVYWYQQSLDQGLQFLIQYYNGEERAKGNILERFSAQQFPDLHSELNLSSLELGDSALYFCASSVWASGGNEQFFGPGTRLTVL.

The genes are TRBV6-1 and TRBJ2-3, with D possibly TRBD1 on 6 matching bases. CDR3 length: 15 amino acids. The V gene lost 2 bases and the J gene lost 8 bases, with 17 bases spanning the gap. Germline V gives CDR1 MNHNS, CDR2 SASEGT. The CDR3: CASSELTGLEATQYF. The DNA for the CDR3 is TGTGCCAGCAGTGAATTGACAGGTCTAGAAGCTACGCAGTATTTT.

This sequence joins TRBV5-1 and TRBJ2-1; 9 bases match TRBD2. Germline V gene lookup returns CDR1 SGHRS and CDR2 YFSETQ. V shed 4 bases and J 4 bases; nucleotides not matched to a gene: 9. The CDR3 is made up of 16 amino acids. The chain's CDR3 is CASSGGKTSGYNEQFF. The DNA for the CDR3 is TGCGCCAGCAGCGGGGGGAAGACTAGCGGTTACAATGAGCAGTTCTTC.

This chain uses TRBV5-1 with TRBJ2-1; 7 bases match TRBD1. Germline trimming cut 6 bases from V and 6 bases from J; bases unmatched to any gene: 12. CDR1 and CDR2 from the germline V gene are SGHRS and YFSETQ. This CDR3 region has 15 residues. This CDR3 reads CASTENGQDLNEQFF. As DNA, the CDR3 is TGCGCCAGCACCGAAAATGGACAGGACCTCAATGAGCAGTTCTTC. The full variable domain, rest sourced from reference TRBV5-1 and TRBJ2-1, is KAGVTQTPRYLIKTRGQQVTLSCSPISGHRSVSWYQQTPGQGLQFLFEYFSETQRNKGNFPGRFSGRQFSNSRSEMNVSTLELGDSALYLCASTENGQDLNEQFFGPGTRLTVL.

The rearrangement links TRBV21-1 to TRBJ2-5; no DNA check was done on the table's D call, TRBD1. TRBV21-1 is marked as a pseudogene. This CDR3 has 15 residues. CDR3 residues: CASSKRTGGTETQYF. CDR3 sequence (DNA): TGTGCCAGCAGCAAGCGGACAGGGGGGACGGAGACCCAGTACTTC.

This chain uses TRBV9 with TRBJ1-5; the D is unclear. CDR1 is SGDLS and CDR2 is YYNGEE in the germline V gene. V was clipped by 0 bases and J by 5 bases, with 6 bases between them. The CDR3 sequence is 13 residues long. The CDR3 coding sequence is TGTGCCAGCAGCGTAGCCCCCGATCAGCCCCAGCATTTT. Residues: CASSVAPDQPQHF.

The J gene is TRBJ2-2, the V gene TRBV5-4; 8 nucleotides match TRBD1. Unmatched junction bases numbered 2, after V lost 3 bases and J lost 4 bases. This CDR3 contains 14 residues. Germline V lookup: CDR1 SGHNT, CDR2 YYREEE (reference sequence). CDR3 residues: CASSSDRGTGELFF. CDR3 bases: TGTGCCAGCAGCTCAGACAGGGGCACCGGGGAGCTGTTTTTT.

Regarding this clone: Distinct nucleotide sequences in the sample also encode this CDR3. CDR3 region: CASSLTPGQGAYEQYF. CDR3 in DNA: TGCGCCAGCAGCCTGACACCGGGACAGGGGGCTTATGAGCAGTACTTC. The chain couples TRBV4-1 to TRBJ2-7; 12 bases are a match to TRBD1. The CDR3 length is 16 residues. Germline-derived CDR1 and CDR2 are MGHRA and YSYEKL. With 4 bases clipped from V and 7 bases from J, the junction kept 11 bases outside the gene matches.

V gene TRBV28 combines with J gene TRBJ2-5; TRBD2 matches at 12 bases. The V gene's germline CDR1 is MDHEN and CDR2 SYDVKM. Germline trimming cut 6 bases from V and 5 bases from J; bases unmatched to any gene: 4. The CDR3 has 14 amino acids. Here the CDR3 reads CASRTSGGWETQYF. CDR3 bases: TGTGCCAGCAGGACTAGCGGGGGTTGGGAGACCCAGTACTTC.

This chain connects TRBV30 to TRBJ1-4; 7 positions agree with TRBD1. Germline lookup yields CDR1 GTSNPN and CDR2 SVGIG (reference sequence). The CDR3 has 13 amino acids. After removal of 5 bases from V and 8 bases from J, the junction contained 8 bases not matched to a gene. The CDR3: CAWLNRDREKLFF. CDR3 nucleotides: TGTGCCTGGCTCAACCGGGACAGAGAAAAACTGTTTTTT.

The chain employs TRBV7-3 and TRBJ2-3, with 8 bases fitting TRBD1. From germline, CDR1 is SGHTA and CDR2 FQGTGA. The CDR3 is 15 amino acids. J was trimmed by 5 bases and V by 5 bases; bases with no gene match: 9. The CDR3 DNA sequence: TGTGCCAGCAGCGGGGGACAGGCCCCATTAGATACGCAGTATTTT. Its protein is CASSGGQAPLDTQYF.

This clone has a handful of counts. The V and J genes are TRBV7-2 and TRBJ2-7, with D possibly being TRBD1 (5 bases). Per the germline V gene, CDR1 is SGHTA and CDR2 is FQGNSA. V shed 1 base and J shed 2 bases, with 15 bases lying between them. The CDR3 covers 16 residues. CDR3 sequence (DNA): TGTGCCAGCAGCTTAGAGGGCTCAGGGTGGCCCTACGAGCAGTACTTC. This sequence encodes CASSLEGSGWPYEQYF.

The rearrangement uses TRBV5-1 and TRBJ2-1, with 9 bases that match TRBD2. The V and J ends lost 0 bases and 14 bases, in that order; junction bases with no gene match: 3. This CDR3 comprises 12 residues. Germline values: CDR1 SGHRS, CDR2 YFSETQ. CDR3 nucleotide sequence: TGCGCCAGCAGCTTGGTTGGCGGGGGGGAGTTCTTC. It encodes CASSLVGGGEFF.

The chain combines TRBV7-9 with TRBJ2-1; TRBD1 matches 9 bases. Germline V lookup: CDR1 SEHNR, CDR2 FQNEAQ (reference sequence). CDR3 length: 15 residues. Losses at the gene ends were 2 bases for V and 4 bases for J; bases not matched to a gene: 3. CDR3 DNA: TGTGCCAGCAGCTTACGACAGGGGGTATACAATGAGCAGTTCTTC. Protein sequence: CASSLRQGVYNEQFF.

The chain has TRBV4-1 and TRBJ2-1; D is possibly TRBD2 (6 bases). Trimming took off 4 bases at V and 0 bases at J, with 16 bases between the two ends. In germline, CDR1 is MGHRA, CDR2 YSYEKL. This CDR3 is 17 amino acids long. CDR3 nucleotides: TGCGCCAGCAGCCTCTTGACTAGAGGAAGCTCCTACAATGAGCAGTTCTTC. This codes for CASSLLTRGSSYNEQFF.

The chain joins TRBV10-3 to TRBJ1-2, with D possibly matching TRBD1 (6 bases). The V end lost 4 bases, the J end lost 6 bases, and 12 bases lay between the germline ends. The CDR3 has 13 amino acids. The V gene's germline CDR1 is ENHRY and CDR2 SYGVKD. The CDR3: CAISALSGDGYTF. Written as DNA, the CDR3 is TGTGCCATCAGTGCCCTATCAGGGGATGGCTACACCTTC.

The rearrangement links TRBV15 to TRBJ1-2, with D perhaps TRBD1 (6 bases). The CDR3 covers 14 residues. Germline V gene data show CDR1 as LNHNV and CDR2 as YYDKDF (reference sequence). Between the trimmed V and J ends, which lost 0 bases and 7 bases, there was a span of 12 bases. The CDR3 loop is CATSRETGKGGYTF. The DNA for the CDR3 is TGTGCCACCAGCAGAGAAACAGGGAAGGGTGGCTACACCTTC.

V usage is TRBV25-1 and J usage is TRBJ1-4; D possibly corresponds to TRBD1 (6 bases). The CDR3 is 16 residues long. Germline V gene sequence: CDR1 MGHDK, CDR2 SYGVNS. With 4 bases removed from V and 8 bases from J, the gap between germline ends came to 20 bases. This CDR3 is CASSGMPGARGEKLFF. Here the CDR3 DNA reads TGTGCCAGCAGTGGAATGCCAGGGGCGCGAGGAGAAAAACTGTTTTTT.